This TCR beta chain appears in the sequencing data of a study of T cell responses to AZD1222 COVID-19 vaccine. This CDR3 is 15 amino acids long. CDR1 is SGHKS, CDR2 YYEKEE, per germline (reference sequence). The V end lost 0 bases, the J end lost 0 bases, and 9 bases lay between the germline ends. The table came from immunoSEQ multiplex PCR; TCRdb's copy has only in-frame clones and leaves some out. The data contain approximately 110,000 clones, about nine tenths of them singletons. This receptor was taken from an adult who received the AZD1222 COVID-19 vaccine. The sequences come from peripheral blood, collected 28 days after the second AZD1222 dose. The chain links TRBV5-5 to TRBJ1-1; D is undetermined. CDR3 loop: CASSLEVRMNTEAFF. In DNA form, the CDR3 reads TGTGCCAGCAGCTTGGAGGTCAGAATGAACACTGAAGCTTTCTTT.